The 30 T cell receptor beta chains presented below share a single source sample, sequenced in a study of regulatory T cells in long-lasting Graves disease. Time point indicated: newly diagnosed GD, antithyroid drugs for less than 3 months. Extracted PBMC RNA gave rise to the TCR library. Building the TCR beta libraries relied on iRepertoire HTBI primers, and CDR3 regions underwent Arm-PCR. TCRdb passed the multiplex PCR reads through MiXCR, listing each CDR3 protein once. The repertoire holds hundreds of thousands of distinct CDR3 sequences, with around 13% as singletons. The same specimen was also included in a second study, on T cells in Graves' hyperthyroidism and ophthalmopathy.

Here the sequenced sample was peripheral blood mononuclear cells (PBMCs), taken at new diagnosis, from a patient treated with antithyroid drugs. The receptors stem from a woman aged 25 to 39 with Graves disease.

A word on this clonotype: It may be a read error: a sequence one base away is much more abundant. In DNA form, the CDR3 reads TGTGCCAGCAGTGATTCGGGACAGGGGGACCAGCCCCAGCATTTT. Protein: CASSDSGQGDQPQHF. This chain connects TRBV28 to TRBJ1-5; TRBD1 matches at 11 bases. J lost 7 bases, V lost 5 bases, and 7 bases had no gene match. Germline loops: CDR1 MDHEN, CDR2 SYDVKM. The CDR3 loop spans 15 amino acids.

The CDR3, as DNA: TGTGCCAGCAGCTCCTCGATGGGGGGGCCGACCGGGGAGCTGTTTTTT. This encodes CASSSSMGGPTGELFF. The chain employs TRBV7-9 and TRBJ2-2; D perhaps matches TRBD2 (7 bases). The CDR3 has 16 amino acids. V was clipped by 4 bases and J by 5 bases, with 17 bases between them. Germline V gene sequence: CDR1 SEHNR, CDR2 FQNEAQ (reference sequence). Together with reference TRBV7-9 and TRBJ2-2, the CDR3 gives the full variable domain: DTGVSQNPRHKITKRGQNVTFRCDPISEHNRLYWYRQTLGQGPEFLTYFQNEAQLEKSRLLSDRFSAERPKGSFSTLEIQRTEQGDSAMYLCASSSSMGGPTGELFFGEGSRLTVL.

This clonotype was seen only a few times. The V gene is TRBV20-1, the J gene TRBJ2-3; 9 positions match TRBD2. The V and J ends lost 4 bases and 3 bases, in that order; junction bases with no gene match: 8. Germline V CDR1 and CDR2: DFQATT, SNEGSKA (reference sequence). The CDR3 is 15 amino acids. Here the CDR3 DNA reads TGCAGTGCTATTCAACGTAGCGGGAGTACAGATACGCAGTATTTT. Translation gives CSAIQRSGSTDTQYF.

This clonotype was seen at least ten times. Mismatch with germline at one junction end may stem from a read error. The chain employs TRBV27 and TRBJ2-1; 9 bases line up with TRBD1. CDR3 length: 14 residues. The V gene's germline CDR1 is MNHEY and CDR2 SMNVEV (reference sequence). CDR3 protein: CASSLGNRGQGLVF. The CDR3 bases are TGTGCCAGCAGTTTAGGTAACAGGGGACAGGGTTTGGTCTTC.

This clonotype was found many times. The V and J genes are TRBV19 and TRBJ2-3, with TRBD2 as a possible D gene (6 bases). CDR3 length equals 17 residues. Germline-derived CDR1 and CDR2 are LNHDA and SQIVND (reference sequence). V was shortened by 2 bases and J by 2 bases, with 17 bases between the two germline ends. CDR3 loop: CASSINSAGRLTDTQYF. DNA of the CDR3: TGTGCCAGTAGTATAAATTCAGCCGGGAGACTCACAGATACGCAGTATTTT.

There are many counts of this clonotype. The chain links TRBV2 to TRBJ1-6; D remains unclear. The germline V gene encodes CDR1 SNHLY and CDR2 FYNNEI. There are 16 residues in the CDR3. The germline V and J ends were trimmed by 3 bases and 0 bases, with 9 bases remaining between them. DNA of the CDR3: TGTGCCAGCAGTGATTCGGACTTCTCCTATAATTCACCCCTCCACTTT. Translating gives CASSDSDFSYNSPLHF.

The V gene is TRBV9, the J gene TRBJ2-1, with 7 bases that match TRBD2. J was trimmed by 7 bases and V by 0 bases; bases with no gene match: 7. This CDR3 comprises 15 residues. Germline lookup yields CDR1 SGDLS and CDR2 YYNGEE. The CDR3 nucleotides read TGTGCCAGCAGCGTAGGGGGCGGGAGCATGAATGAGCAGTTCTTC. Its protein product is CASSVGGGSMNEQFF.

This clonotype has more than one count but fewer than ten. The chain uses TRBV11-2 and TRBJ2-5, with 10 bases lining up with TRBD1. Matching the DNA end better, TRBJ2-1 makes the J call doubtful. The CDR3 contains 16 residues. Germline loops: CDR1 SGHAT, CDR2 FQNNGV. CDR3 sequence reads: CASRRGGQGFYREQFF. Written as DNA, the CDR3 is TGTGCCAGCAGGAGAGGGGGACAGGGGTTTTACCGCGAGCAGTTCTTC.

This clonotype was found many times. CDR3 sequence reads: CASSDMSRWQPQHF. The CDR3 DNA sequence: TGTGCCAGCAGTGATATGAGTAGGTGGCAGCCCCAGCATTTT. The V gene is TRBV25-1, the J gene TRBJ1-5; D is uncertain. The CDR3 runs 14 residues. The V end lost 3 bases, the J end lost 7 bases, and 13 bases lay between the germline ends. The germline CDR1 and CDR2 sequences are MGHDK and SYGVNS.

This clonotype has ten or more counts. This sequence joins TRBV28 and TRBJ2-2; the D gene is possibly TRBD1 (6 bases). The CDR3 consists of 15 residues. V was clipped by 2 bases and J by 4 bases, with 11 bases between them. Germline loops: CDR1 MDHEN, CDR2 SYDVKM. The DNA of the CDR3 is TGTGCCAGCAGTTTAGTGGGGGCGAGCACCGGGGAGCTGTTTTTT. This translates into CASSLVGASTGELFF.

This clonotype came up a few times. V gene TRBV6-2 or TRBV6-3 combines with J gene TRBJ2-5, with 7 bases aligning to TRBD2. The V gene end was trimmed by 8 bases and the J gene end by 5 bases; junction bases not matched to a gene: 14. The CDR3 sequence is 15 residues long. Germline V lookup: CDR1 MNHEY, CDR2 SVGEGT. In nucleotides, the CDR3 is TGTGCCAGCGCCTTTTGGACTAGTACTAAGGAGACCCAGTACTTC. Translating gives CASAFWTSTKETQYF.

This clonotype was observed at least ten times. The V call is TRBV28, the J call TRBJ2-3; 10 bases agree with TRBD2. Germline loops: CDR1 MDHEN, CDR2 SYDVKM. V gave up 5 bases and J gave up 2 bases; unmatched junction bases: 7. The length of the CDR3 is 16 residues. CDR3 protein: CASSPLSGRNTDTQYF. As DNA, the CDR3 is TGTGCCAGCAGTCCCCTTAGCGGGAGGAACACAGATACGCAGTATTTT.

This clonotype was seen only a few times. The chain combines TRBV7-2 with TRBJ1-5; D remains ambiguous. CDR3 length: 14 residues. Germline V gene sequence: CDR1 SGHTA, CDR2 FQGNSA. The ends were cut back, 5 bases at V and 5 bases at J, with 13 bases in the middle. The CDR3 here is CASSLSLFDQPQHF. The CDR3 nucleotides are TGTGCCAGCAGCCTTTCCCTTTTCGATCAGCCCCAGCATTTT.

This clonotype turned up a few times. The J gene is TRBJ2-1, the V gene TRBV24-1; 10 bases fit TRBD2. The germline CDR1 and CDR2 sequences are KGHDR and SFDVKD. The CDR3 loop spans 16 amino acids. With 3 bases clipped from V and 2 bases from J, the junction kept 3 bases outside the gene matches. CDR3 in DNA: TGTGCCACCAGTGATCGGAGCGGGAGGGCCTACAATGAGCAGTTCTTC. Its translation is CATSDRSGRAYNEQFF.

The chain is built from TRBV19 and TRBJ1-1; D possibly corresponds to TRBD1 (5 bases). The germline CDR1 and CDR2 sequences are LNHDA and SQIVND (reference sequence). There are 12 residues in the CDR3. Trimming left V 6 bases short and J 7 bases short, with 12 bases between. The CDR3 spells CASRGDEIEAFF. The CDR3 coding sequence is TGTGCCAGTAGAGGGGACGAAATTGAAGCTTTCTTT.

This rearrangement joins TRBV4-1 to TRBJ1-1, with a tentative D call TRBD1 (5 bases). Looked up from germline, CDR1 is MGHRA and CDR2 is YSYEKL. V was clipped by 1 base and J by 8 bases, with 14 bases between them. This CDR3 spans 14 amino acids. The CDR3 loop reads CASSQAQIRVEAFF. CDR3 nucleotides: TGCGCCAGCAGCCAAGCCCAAATCAGGGTCGAAGCTTTCTTT.

This clonotype was counted at least ten times. CDR3 DNA: TGCAGTGCTAGAGCCCCCCCGGGTACGCAGTATTTT. Protein sequence: CSARAPPGTQYF. V usage is TRBV20-1 and J usage is TRBJ2-3, with no clear D. Trimming pared 1 base from V and 8 bases from J, leaving 10 bases between. Looked up from germline, CDR1 is DFQATT and CDR2 is SNEGSKA (reference sequence). CDR3 length: 12 residues.

At least ten counts were recorded for this clonotype. This sequence joins TRBV3-1 and TRBJ2-1; weak D call: TRBD2 (5 bases). This CDR3 is built from 14 residues. The germline V gene has CDR1 LGHDT and CDR2 YNNKEL (reference sequence). V shed 4 bases and J shed 4 bases, with 11 bases lying between them. For the CDR3, the DNA is TGTGCCAGCAGCCTTTGGACTGCATACAATGAGCAGTTCTTC. Its translation is CASSLWTAYNEQFF.

This clonotype was seen ten or more times. The genes are TRBV27 and TRBJ1-2; D remains unclear. Per the germline V gene, CDR1 is MNHEY and CDR2 is SMNVEV (reference sequence). The CDR3 consists of 14 residues. Trimming removed 3 bases at V and 7 bases at J, with 15 bases between. In DNA, the CDR3 is TGTGCCAGCAGTTTGGTCAGTCCAGGTGGTGGCTACACCTTC. It specifies CASSLVSPGGGYTF.

This clonotype was seen many times. The rearrangement uses TRBV28 and TRBJ1-5, with unresolved D. The CDR3 has 12 residues. Germline CDR1 and CDR2: MDHEN and SYDVKM. The V and J ends lost 7 bases and 6 bases respectively, with 10 bases between them. The CDR3 reads CASTRDLQPQHF. Here the CDR3 DNA reads TGTGCCAGCACCCGAGACCTTCAGCCCCAGCATTTT.

This clonotype was found a few times. V gene TRBV10-3 combines with J gene TRBJ2-1; D unclear. This CDR3 has 14 residues. Germline V CDR1 and CDR2: ENHRY, SYGVKD. V was trimmed by 10 bases and J by 6 bases, leaving 19 bases between them. Here the CDR3 DNA reads TGTGCCAACGCCCCGAGCGACACGGGCAATGAGCAGTTCTTC. Translation gives CANAPSDTGNEQFF.

This clonotype was found a few times. The chain employs TRBV7-9 and TRBJ2-1; TRBD1 or TRBD2 may be the D gene (6 bases each). Looked up from germline, CDR1 is SEHNR and CDR2 is FQNEAQ (reference sequence). This CDR3 spans 16 amino acids. V lost 8 bases and J lost 5, with 22 bases in between. In nucleotides, the CDR3 is TGTGCCAGCTCACGAAGGGGCGGAGGGGGACACAATGAGCAGTTCTTC. It specifies CASSRRGGGGHNEQFF.

In its sample, this clonotype was seen many times. This chain connects TRBV6-4 to TRBJ1-2, with D unclear. The germline V and J ends were trimmed by 0 bases and 7 bases, with 12 bases remaining between them. The length of the CDR3 is 14 residues. Per germline, CDR1 MRHNA and CDR2 SNTAGT. This CDR3 reads CASSDSKGSPGYTF. The DNA of the CDR3 is TGTGCCAGCAGTGACTCGAAAGGGTCCCCTGGCTACACCTTC.

This clonotype has only a few counts. The chain carries TRBV9 and TRBJ2-1, with 8 bases that match TRBD2. The assigned J gene may be wrong: the sequence end matches TRBJ2-3 better. CDR1 SGDLS and CDR2 YYNGEE come from the germline V gene. This CDR3 spans 16 amino acids. The chain's CDR3 is CASSFAGGQSTDTQYF. CDR3 nucleotides: TGTGCCAGCAGCTTCGCGGGAGGTCAATCCACAGATACGCAGTATTTT.

Ten or more counts support this clonotype. V and J are TRBV2 and TRBJ2-7; D not resolved. Trimming stripped 6 bases from V and 0 bases from J, with 15 bases between. CDR3 length equals 15 residues. Germline values: CDR1 SNHLY, CDR2 FYNNEI. The CDR3, as DNA: TGTGCCAGCAGGGGCTACCACGGATCCTCCTACGAGCAGTACTTC. Translated: CASRGYHGSSYEQYF.

This clonotype was found many times. This rearrangement joins TRBV2 to TRBJ2-3, with a possible D match to TRBD2 (6 bases). Germline CDR1 and CDR2: SNHLY and FYNNEI. The CDR3 runs 15 residues. The germline V and J ends were trimmed by 7 bases and 6 bases, with 20 bases remaining between them. In nucleotides, the CDR3 is TGTGCCAGCACGTGGTCAGGAGGGGTCCGTGATACGCAGTATTTT. Translating it yields CASTWSGGVRDTQYF.

The chain carries TRBV20-1 and TRBJ2-5; D is perhaps TRBD2 (6 bases). This CDR3 is built from 13 residues. Germline V gives CDR1 DFQATT, CDR2 SNEGSKA (reference sequence). V lost 3 bases and J lost 2, with 10 bases in between. CDR3 region: CSASSGLQETQYF. The CDR3, as DNA: TGCAGTGCTAGTAGCGGATTACAAGAGACCCAGTACTTC.

This clonotype was observed many times. The chain couples TRBV2 to TRBJ2-7; 7 bases align to TRBD2. The trim removed 6 bases at V and 2 bases at J, leaving 10 bases unmatched. Germline values: CDR1 SNHLY, CDR2 FYNNEI. The CDR3 has 15 amino acids. As DNA, the CDR3 is TGTGCCAGCAGCGAACAGGCGGGAGTCCCCTACGAGCAGTACTTC. As protein: CASSEQAGVPYEQYF.

This clonotype has at least ten counts. The chain is built from TRBV28 and TRBJ2-5, with unresolved D. Per the germline V gene, CDR1 is MDHEN and CDR2 is SYDVKM. V shed 6 bases and J shed 5 bases, with 10 bases lying between them. This CDR3 has 12 amino acids. The CDR3 region is CASSLQQETQYF. DNA for the CDR3: TGTGCCAGCAGCCTACAACAGGAGACCCAGTACTTC.

Points on this clonotype: With a much larger clone just one base away, this may be a read error. The V call is TRBV6-1, the J call TRBJ1-1; D gene unclear. V was shortened by 6 bases and J by 3 bases, with 14 bases between the two germline ends. Germline V CDR1 and CDR2: MNHNS, SASEGT. This CDR3 is built from 14 residues. The CDR3 spells CASSSLAADTEAFF. CDR3 in DNA: TGTGCCAGCAGCTCCCTAGCGGCCGACACTGAAGCTTTCTTT.